This T cell receptor (beta chain) was obtained from a study of cytomegalovirus exposure and HLA in healthy donors. Findings and caveats of the study: A link between a missense DCLRE1C variant and TCR beta V- and J-gene trimming emerged from a later analysis. Within the data, a cluster of highly shared sequence variants was likely a sequencing artifact. A later analysis showed TCR association rates differing by HLA locus, peaking at DRB1 and lowest at HLA-C.

The PCR employed 60 Vbeta primers together with 13 Jbeta primers. Here immunoSEQ multiplex PCR was the method, and the copy in TCRdb shows in-frame clones only, minus some. The sample lists around 130,000 clones, about 78% occurring once. This clone was picked up a small number of times. Its specificity is not known. The trim removed 7 bases at V and 2 bases at J, leaving 8 bases unmatched. This CDR3 region has 15 residues. CDR1 and CDR2 from the germline V gene are SNHLY and FYNNEI. V and J are TRBV2 and TRBJ2-3; 8 nucleotides agree with TRBD2. Sequenced material: PBMCs. This clonotype originated in a human donor in good health. DNA of the CDR3: TGTGCCAGCACCCTCGGGGGGGCGGCCACAGATACGCAGTATTTT. Translated: CASTLGGAATDTQYF.